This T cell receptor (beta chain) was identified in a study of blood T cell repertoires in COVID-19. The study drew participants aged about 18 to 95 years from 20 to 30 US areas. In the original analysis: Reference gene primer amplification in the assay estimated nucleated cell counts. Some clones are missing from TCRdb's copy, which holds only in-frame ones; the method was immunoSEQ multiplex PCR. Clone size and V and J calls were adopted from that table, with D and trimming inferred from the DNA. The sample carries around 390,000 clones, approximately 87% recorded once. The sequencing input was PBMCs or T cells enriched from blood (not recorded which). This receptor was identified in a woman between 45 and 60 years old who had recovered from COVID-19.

CDR3 protein: CASSVYRDRANEKLFF. CDR3 DNA sequence: TGTGCCAGCAGCGTATACCGGGACAGGGCTAATGAAAAACTGTTTTTT. The rearrangement links TRBV5-5 to TRBJ1-4, with 9 bases matching TRBD1. V was pared by 4 bases and J by 3 bases, with 7 bases of the junction left unmatched. CDR3 length equals 16 residues. Germline CDR1 and CDR2: SGHKS and YYEKEE (reference sequence).